The next 16 T cell receptor beta chains were all read from a single sample in a study of shared clonotypes between healthy human individuals. Profiling relied on immunoSEQ multiplex PCR, and the TCRdb table lists in-frame clones only, not all of them. The sample carries over a million clones, approximately 96% recorded once. Sequenced sample: naive CD4+ T cells sorted from blood. The sample's subset: CD45RA+ positively selected. These receptors were taken from a man aged 30 to 39 in good health.

The CDR3 DNA reads as TGTGCCAGCAGTGGCGGTCTGGGCGGGAGGTCTTTAAACATTCAGTACTTC. Translated: CASSGGLGGRSLNIQYF. The rearrangement uses TRBV6-1 and TRBJ2-4, with TRBD2 matching 8 bases. This CDR3 is built from 17 residues. CDR1 MNHNS and CDR2 SASEGT come from the germline V gene. Unmatched junction bases numbered 14, after V lost 4 bases and J lost 6 bases.

The CDR3 region is CASSQWRNTEAFF. The CDR3 nucleotides read TGTGCCAGCAGCCAATGGAGGAACACTGAAGCTTTCTTT. The chain combines TRBV14 with TRBJ1-1; D gene uncertain. This CDR3 has 13 amino acids. Trimming took off 2 bases at V and 1 base at J, with 5 bases between the two ends. CDR1 is SGHDN and CDR2 is FVKESK in the germline V gene.

V usage is TRBV28 and J usage is TRBJ1-3; unclear D gene. The germline V and J ends were trimmed by 2 bases and 0 bases, with 2 bases remaining between them. CDR1 is MDHEN and CDR2 is SYDVKM in the germline V gene. CDR3 length: 13 amino acids. CDR3 protein: CASSLNSGNTIYF. The CDR3, as DNA: TGTGCCAGCAGTTTAAACTCTGGAAACACCATATATTTT.

The genes are TRBV15 and TRBJ1-2; TRBD1 matches at 9 bases. This CDR3 is 14 amino acids long. With V trimmed by 0 bases and J by 8 bases, 4 bases remained unmatched. Germline V gene lookup returns CDR1 LNHNV and CDR2 YYDKDF (reference sequence). For the CDR3, the DNA is TGTGCCACCAGCAGAGAGCGGGGGACAGGGGGCTACACCTTC. Translation gives CATSRERGTGGYTF.

A note on this clone: Other nucleotide sequences from this sample produce the same CDR3. The chain uses TRBV2 and TRBJ1-1, with D perhaps TRBD1 (6 bases). The V gene's germline CDR1 is SNHLY and CDR2 FYNNEI. Trimming shortened V by 5 bases and J by 4 bases, and 11 bases separated the two germline ends. The CDR3 is 13 amino acids. DNA for the CDR3: TGTGCCAGCAGTCCCGAGGGGGGCACTGAAGCTTTCTTT. The encoded protein is CASSPEGGTEAFF.

Points on this clone: In the same sample, other DNA sequences code for this CDR3. The chain is built from TRBV9 and TRBJ2-7; 11 bases line up with TRBD1. Germline CDR1 and CDR2: SGDLS and YYNGEE. The V segment lost 2 bases and the J segment 4 bases; nucleotides outside the gene matches: 5. This CDR3 contains 15 residues. CDR3 amino acids: CASSVSGQGAYEQYF. The CDR3 DNA follows: TGTGCCAGCAGCGTTTCCGGACAGGGGGCATACGAGCAGTACTTC.

This sequence joins TRBV28 and TRBJ1-1, with 12 bases identical to TRBD1. Losses at the gene ends were 4 bases for V and 8 bases for J; bases not matched to a gene: 8. Germline CDR1 reads MDHEN; CDR2 reads SYDVKM. There are 15 residues in the CDR3. DNA of the CDR3: TGTGCCAGCAGTTGGGACAGGGGGCATCTCCGCGAAGCTTTCTTT. As protein: CASSWDRGHLREAFF.

The chain is built from TRBV4-1 and TRBJ2-7, with 9 positions matching TRBD1. The CDR3 totals 16 residues. Germline V gene lookup returns CDR1 MGHRA and CDR2 YSYEKL. With 4 bases clipped from V and 5 bases from J, the junction kept 12 bases outside the gene matches. The CDR3 protein is CASSRGERDRENEQYF. The CDR3 DNA reads TGCGCCAGCAGCCGTGGAGAGCGGGACAGGGAGAACGAGCAGTACTTC.

This clone turned up a few times. CDR3 DNA sequence: TGTGCCAGTAGGCCAGGACACTCGAGGGGCTATGGCTACACCTTC. Its translation is CASRPGHSRGYGYTF. The V gene is TRBV19, the J gene TRBJ1-2; D may be TRBD1 (5 bases). V lost 6 bases to trimming and J lost 4 bases, with 18 bases between them. The CDR3 is made up of 15 amino acids. Germline CDR1 is LNHDA and CDR2 is SQIVND (reference sequence).

V and J are TRBV9 and TRBJ2-5, with TRBD2 matching over 12 bases. The CDR3 is 16 residues long. V shed 3 bases and J 4 bases; nucleotides not matched to a gene: 7. Germline V CDR1 and CDR2: SGDLS, YYNGEE. The CDR3 protein is CASSAQTSGRLETQYF. DNA of the CDR3: TGTGCCAGCAGCGCCCAAACTAGCGGGAGGCTAGAGACCCAGTACTTC.

The gene calls are TRBV27 and TRBJ1-2, with TRBD1 matching 12 bases. CDR3 length: 16 residues. The V and J ends lost 6 bases and 5 bases, in that order; junction bases with no gene match: 10. Germline V CDR1 and CDR2: MNHEY, SMNVEV (reference sequence). The DNA of the CDR3 is TGTGCCAGCAGAGGGACAGGGGGCAAGTTTGAGTATGGCTACACCTTC. Amino acid sequence: CASRGTGGKFEYGYTF.

The chain is built from TRBV28 and TRBJ1-5; 10 nucleotides line up with TRBD1. CDR3 length: 15 residues. V lost 7 bases, J lost 4 bases, and 7 bases stayed unmatched. Germline assignment: CDR1 MDHEN and CDR2 SYDVKM. CDR3 region: CASTFRGQGNQPQHF. CDR3 in DNA: TGTGCCAGCACCTTTAGGGGACAGGGGAATCAGCCCCAGCATTTT.

This clone was recorded once. This chain connects TRBV5-1 to TRBJ2-3; TRBD1 might be the D (6 bases). V lost 0 bases to trimming and J lost 6 bases, with 17 bases between them. CDR1 and CDR2 from the germline V gene are SGHRS and YFSETQ. The CDR3 is made up of 16 amino acids. The CDR3, as DNA: TGCGCCAGCAGCTTGGCCCGGACTGGGGGCTTCGATACGCAGTATTTT. Translating gives CASSLARTGGFDTQYF. Full variable domain (remainder filled in from reference TRBV5-1 and TRBJ2-3): KAGVTQTPRYLIKTRGQQVTLSCSPISGHRSVSWYQQTPGQGLQFLFEYFSETQRNKGNFPGRFSGRQFSNSRSEMNVSTLELGDSALYLCASSLARTGGFDTQYFGPGTRLTVL.

With regard to this clone: A read error may account for a junction end that differs from germline. J is TRBJ2-5 and V is TRBV28; TRBD1 agrees at 10 bases. Germline lookup yields CDR1 MDHEN and CDR2 SYDVKM. The CDR3 spans 15 residues. The CDR3 sequence is CASSPDRGRQGTQYF. CDR3 in DNA: TGTGCCAGCAGTCCCGACAGGGGGCGGCAAGGGACCCAGTACTTC.

Details on this clone: Other DNA sequences in this sample translate to the same CDR3. The J gene is TRBJ2-5, the V gene TRBV5-1; D could derive from TRBD1 or TRBD2 (5 bases each). The CDR3 sequence is 13 residues long. Germline V gene lookup returns CDR1 SGHRS and CDR2 YFSETQ. Trimming pared 4 bases from V and 3 bases from J, leaving 10 bases between. The CDR3 is CASSPGTEETQYF. Written as DNA, the CDR3 is TGCGCCAGCAGCCCCGGGACGGAAGAGACCCAGTACTTC.

The V call is TRBV11-2, the J call TRBJ2-5; possibly TRBD2 for D (5 bases). The germline V gene has CDR1 SGHAT and CDR2 FQNNGV. V lost 5 bases, J lost 2 bases, and 12 bases lay in between. This CDR3 comprises 14 residues. CDR3 residues: CASSHKERQETQYF. For the CDR3, the DNA is TGTGCCAGCAGCCACAAAGAGCGGCAAGAGACCCAGTACTTC.